This T cell receptor beta chain was documented in a study of blood T cell repertoires in COVID-19 (dated by TCRdb to 2020 to 2022). About the study as a whole: The collaborator samples originated in the United States, Italy and Spain and spanned the acute and convalescent phases of COVID-19. Sample metadata almost always included a de-identified subject ID, COVID-19 status, age in years and sex. The repertoires were released in a freely available public database meant as a resource for research on the immune response to SARS-CoV-2. The material from the prospective study consisted of cDNA or gDNA derived from T cells, B-cell-depleted T cells, or PBMCs. Where HLA class I and class II types were available, the types were taken from metadata supplied by the sample provider, not from assay-based typing. Deeply sampled blood TCRbeta repertoires from subjects exposed to, actively infected with, or recovered from COVID-19 were included in the dataset. The samples were drawn from the first 160 participants of the ongoing ImmuneRACE study and from 950 to 1,500 subjects provided by 6 global collaborators.

Enrolling through a virtual design, the prospective study's participants ranged in age from roughly 18 to 95 years and lived across 20 to 25 United States geographic areas. In the prospective study, participants were assigned to cohorts based on the clinical history participants reported in a screening survey and a study questionnaire. Exposed participants had been in contact with someone with a PCR-confirmed or clinician-diagnosed COVID-19 case within 2 weeks of study entry. Each participant in the prospective study had whole blood, serum and a nasopharyngeal or oropharyngeal swab collected by mobile phlebotomists. Prospective study participants could optionally give additional blood draws and questionnaires over a 2-month period. Blood samples from the prospective study were shipped frozen or at room temperature prior to DNA extraction. TCRbeta CDR3 regions were amplified from genomic DNA using the immunoSEQ Assay, a bias-controlled multiplex PCR. Processing in the source paper ran as follows. Nucleated cell counts per sample were estimated from amplification of reference gene primers within the assay. Sequence reads were collapsed and filtered to measure the absolute abundance of every unique TCRbeta CDR3 rearrangement. For each sample, productive Simpson clonality was calculated as the square root of Simpson's diversity index across productive rearrangements. TCRdb obtained this table from immuneACCESS and retained in-frame rearrangements with V and J assigned. These tables miss some clones; where compared with another copy, unresolved V genes account for less than half of the shortfall, and the remainder is unexplained. The V and J calls and the clone size are those of that table, but D and trimming were determined from the DNA. Counted in this sample were 250,000 to 300,000 clones; 82% of them appeared once. The top ten constitute approximately 5% of the sample.

Sequences SEHNR (CDR1) and FQNEAQ (CDR2) are obtained from the germline V gene (reference sequence). A distance of 21 bases separates the germline ends of V and J, which lose 1 base and 3 bases respectively. The CDR3 spans 18 residues, from the cysteine through the phenylalanine. Only the CDR3 portion is preserved as DNA: 54 bases, with reading frame beginning at the first base. On this clone itself: Its antigen is currently not known. No base quality information exists; no much larger clone differs at one position.

Points the paper makes about the study in general: The amount of clinical and demographic metadata varied by source and participant and was provided uncurated.

The receptor chain draws on TRBV7-9 and TRBJ1-1; a tentative D call is TRBD1 (5 bases match). The receptor was derived from a middle-aged man who had been exposed to COVID-19. Sequencing used PBMCs or T cells enriched from blood (not recorded which). The DNA sequence follows: TGTGCCAGCAGCTTAGGGTTCAGTGTCAGTGGGGGGTACACTGAAGCTTTCTTT. This codes for CASSLGFSVSGGYTEAFF.